The entry below gives a single TCR beta chain sequence along with its context. What this receptor recognizes is not known. No much larger clonotype is one base removed from it; base qualities were not supplied. This record comes from a study of OX40 agonist ivuxolimab in advanced cancers. Context from the whole study: The costimulatory receptor OX40 (CD134) was targeted by ivuxolimab, a fully human IgG2 agonistic monoclonal antibody. Intravenous ivuxolimab was administered to patients every 2 weeks at six dose levels: 0.01, 0.1, 0.3, 1.5, 3 and 10 mg/kg. Of the roughly 50 dose-escalation patients, hepatocellular carcinoma was present in around 20, melanoma in roughly 15, renal cell carcinoma in 9 and head and neck cancer in 9. A male proportion of around 83% and a mean age of about 60 years, ranging from roughly 20 to 80, were recorded for the dose-escalation cohort. Patients were allowed to have had prior anti-PD-1, anti-PD-L1 or anti-CTLA-4 therapy, and roughly 40% of the dose-escalation patients had been treated with checkpoint inhibitors. Partial responses occurred in three dose-escalation patients, of whom one had hepatocellular carcinoma and two had cutaneous melanoma. Peripheral TCRbeta sequencing was intended to test whether TCR sequence diversity was altered and clonal T-cell expansion was caused by ivuxolimab. The monotherapy dose-escalation portion (N of about 50 patients) of the phase I ivuxolimab trial is reported in the paper. Overall results and qualifications from the work: In the 0.1-3.0 mg/kg groups, partial responders were among the patients with the lowest normalized peripheral clonal expansion, particularly in CD8+ T cells. Antigen specificity was not determined for the clonally expanded peripheral T cells. After ivuxolimab, expanded clones were on average more numerous among CD8+ T cells than among CD4+ T cells. At doses from 0.1 to 3.0 mg/kg, clonal expansion was seen in both CD4+ and CD8+ blood T cells between baseline and week 6. Low levels of normalized T-cell clonal expansion were also seen in some patients who did not respond.

Genomic DNA was isolated from the sorted cells so that the TCRbeta CDR3 region could be sequenced. TCRbeta CDR3 regions were sequenced using the immunoSEQ Assay. Here the immuneACCESS table is served through TCRdb, limited to in-frame sequences with V and J called. Missing clones are a known gap in these copies; in checked studies unresolved V genes cover under half, and the rest lacks a known reason. Present in this sample are roughly 65,000 clones, more than 70% of which were seen just once. 2% to 2.5% of the sample comes from the top ten. Patients with autoimmune disease history or receiving systemic immunosuppression were excluded from the trial. Peripheral blood for TCR sequencing was collected from all dose cohorts at baseline, on cycle 4 day 1, and on cycle 7 day 1. The samples were taken from a phase I, first-in-human, multicenter, open-label dose-escalation trial of ivuxolimab. Adults with locally advanced or metastatic melanoma, renal cell carcinoma, hepatocellular carcinoma or head and neck squamous cell carcinoma were enrolled in the trial. CD4+ and CD8+ T cells were sorted separately from peripheral blood before TCR sequencing.

Unmatched junction bases come to 11, with V trimmed by 8 bases and J by 5 bases. The CDR3 sequence holds 14 residues, the cysteine and phenylalanine included. Kept here is only the CDR3 DNA, which spans 42 bases and is read in frame from base 1. For CDR1 and CDR2, the germline V gene lists MNHNS and SASEGT. The clonotype was recovered from an adult with an advanced solid tumor such as melanoma, head and neck, liver or kidney cancer. This specimen was CD4+ or CD8+ T cells sorted from blood, taken in a trial of the OX40 agonist ivuxolimab. This chain is built from TRBV6-1 and TRBJ2-7, and 8 junctional nucleotides match TRBD1. The DNA reads TGTGCCAGCGGGTGGGCAGGGGGCGGAAACGAGCAGTACTTC. Translated, this is CASGWAGGGNEQYF.